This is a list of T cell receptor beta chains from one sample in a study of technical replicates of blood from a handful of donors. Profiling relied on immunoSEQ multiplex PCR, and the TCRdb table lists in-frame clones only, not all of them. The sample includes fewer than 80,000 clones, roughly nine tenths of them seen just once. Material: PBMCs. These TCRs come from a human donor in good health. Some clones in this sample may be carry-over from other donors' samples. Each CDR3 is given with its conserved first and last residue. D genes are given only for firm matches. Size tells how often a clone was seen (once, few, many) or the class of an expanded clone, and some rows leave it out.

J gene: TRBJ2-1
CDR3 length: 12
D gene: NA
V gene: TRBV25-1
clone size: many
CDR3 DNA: TGTGCCAGCAGTGAAAGGGGTAATGAGCAGTTCTTC
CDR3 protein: CASSERGNEQFF

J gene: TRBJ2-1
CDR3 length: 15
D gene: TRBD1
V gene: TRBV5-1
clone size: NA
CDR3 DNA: TGCGCCAGCGGAGCCGGGACAGGGGTGGCCAATGAGCAGTTCTTC
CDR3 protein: CASGAGTGVANEQFF

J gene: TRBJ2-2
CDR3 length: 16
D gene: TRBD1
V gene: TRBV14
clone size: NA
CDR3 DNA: TGTGCCAGCAGCCAATTTGGGACAGTCGGCACCGGGGAGCTGTTTTTT
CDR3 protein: CASSQFGTVGTGELFF

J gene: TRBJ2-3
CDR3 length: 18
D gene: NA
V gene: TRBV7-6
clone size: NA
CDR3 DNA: TGTGCCAGCAGCCCTTCCCAGGCTAGCTGGTTGAGCACAGATACGCAGTATTTT
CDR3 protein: CASSPSQASWLSTDTQYF

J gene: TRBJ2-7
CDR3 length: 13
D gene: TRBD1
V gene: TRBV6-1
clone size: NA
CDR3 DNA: TGTGCCAGCAGTGGGACAGGGAGTCTTATCCAGTACTTC
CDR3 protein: CASSGTGSLIQYF

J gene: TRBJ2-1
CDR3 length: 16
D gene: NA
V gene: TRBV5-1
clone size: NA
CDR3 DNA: TGCGCCAGCAGCTTGGAACCGGGAAAGTCCTACAATGAGCAGTTCTTC
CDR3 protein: CASSLEPGKSYNEQFF

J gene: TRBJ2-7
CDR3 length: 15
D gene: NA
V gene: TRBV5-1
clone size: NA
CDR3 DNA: TGCGCCAGCAGAATAGATCAGGGGCAGACCTACGAGCAGTACTTC
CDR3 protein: CASRIDQGQTYEQYF

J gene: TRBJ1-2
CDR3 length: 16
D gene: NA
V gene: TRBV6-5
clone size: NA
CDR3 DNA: TGTGCCAGCAGTTACTCGGGGGCCACCCTGGGACATGGCTACACCTTC
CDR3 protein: CASSYSGATLGHGYTF

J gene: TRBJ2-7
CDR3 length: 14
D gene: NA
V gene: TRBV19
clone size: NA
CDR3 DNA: TGTGCCAGGAGAGAGGGGGGGGCCTGGTACGAGCAGTACTTC
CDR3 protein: CARREGGAWYEQYF

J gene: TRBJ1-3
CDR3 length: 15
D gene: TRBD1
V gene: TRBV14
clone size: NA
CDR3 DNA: TGTGCCAGCAGCGCGGGACAGGGGGCCGGAAACACCATATATTTT
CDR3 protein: CASSAGQGAGNTIYF

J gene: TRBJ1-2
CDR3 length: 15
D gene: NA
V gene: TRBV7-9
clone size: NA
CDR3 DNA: TGTGCCAGCACAGGGATTGCCACCGCTAACTATGGCTACACCTTC
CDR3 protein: CASTGIATANYGYTF

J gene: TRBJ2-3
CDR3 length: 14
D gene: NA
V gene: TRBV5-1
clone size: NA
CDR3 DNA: TGCGCCAGCAGCTCCTCAACTAGCACAGATACGCAGTATTTT
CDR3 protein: CASSSSTSTDTQYF

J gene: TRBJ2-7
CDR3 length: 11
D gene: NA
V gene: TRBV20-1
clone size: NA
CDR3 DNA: TGCAGTGCCGCTGCAGGGTACGAGCAGTACTTC
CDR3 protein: CSAAAGYEQYF

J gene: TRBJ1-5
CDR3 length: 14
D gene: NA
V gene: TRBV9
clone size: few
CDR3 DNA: TGTGCCAGCAGCCAGGGGACACCCAATCAGCCCCAGCATTTT
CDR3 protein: CASSQGTPNQPQHF

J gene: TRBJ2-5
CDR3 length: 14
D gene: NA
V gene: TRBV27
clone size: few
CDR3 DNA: TGTGCCAGCAGCCGATTGTCCGCCGGGGAGACCCAGTACTTC
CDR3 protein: CASSRLSAGETQYF

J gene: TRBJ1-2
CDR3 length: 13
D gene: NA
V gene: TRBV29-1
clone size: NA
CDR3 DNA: TGCAGCGTTGAAGATTTCGGGTTGGGTGGCTACACCTTC
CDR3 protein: CSVEDFGLGGYTF

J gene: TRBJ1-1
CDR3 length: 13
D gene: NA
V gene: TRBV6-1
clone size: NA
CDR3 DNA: TGTGCCAGCAGTGTCACAGGGAGCACTGAAGCTTTCTTT
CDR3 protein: CASSVTGSTEAFF

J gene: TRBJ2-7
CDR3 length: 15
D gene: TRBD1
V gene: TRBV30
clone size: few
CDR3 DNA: TGTGCCTGGAGTACACCAGGGGGCGTCGCCTACGAGCAGTACTTC
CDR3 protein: CAWSTPGGVAYEQYF

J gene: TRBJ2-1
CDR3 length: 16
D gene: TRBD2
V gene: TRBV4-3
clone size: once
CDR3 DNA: TGCGCCAGCAGCCGAGAAAGACTAGCGCTCGGCAATGAGCAGTTCTTC
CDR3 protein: CASSRERLALGNEQFF

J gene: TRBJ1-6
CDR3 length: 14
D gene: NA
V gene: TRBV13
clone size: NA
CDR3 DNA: TGTGCCAGCAGCTTAGGGAGAGGTAATTCACCCCTCCACTTT
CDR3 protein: CASSLGRGNSPLHF

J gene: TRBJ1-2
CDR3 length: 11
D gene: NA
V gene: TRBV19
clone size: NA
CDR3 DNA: TGTGCCAGTAGTGTCAACAGGGCGTTGGACTTC
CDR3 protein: CASSVNRALDF